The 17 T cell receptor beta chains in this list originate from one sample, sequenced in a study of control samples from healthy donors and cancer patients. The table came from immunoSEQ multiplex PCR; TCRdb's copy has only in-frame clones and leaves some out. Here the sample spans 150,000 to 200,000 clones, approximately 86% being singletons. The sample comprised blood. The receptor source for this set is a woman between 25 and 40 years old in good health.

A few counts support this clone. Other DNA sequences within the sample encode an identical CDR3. The CDR3 nucleotides read TGCGCCAGCAGCCTCGACAGGGGTAATGAAAAACTGTTTTTT. This translates into CASSLDRGNEKLFF. This sequence joins TRBV5-1 and TRBJ1-4; 8 nucleotides agree with TRBD1. Germline CDR1 SGHRS, CDR2 YFSETQ. This CDR3 has 14 amino acids. With V trimmed by 4 bases and J by 4 bases, 3 bases remained unmatched.

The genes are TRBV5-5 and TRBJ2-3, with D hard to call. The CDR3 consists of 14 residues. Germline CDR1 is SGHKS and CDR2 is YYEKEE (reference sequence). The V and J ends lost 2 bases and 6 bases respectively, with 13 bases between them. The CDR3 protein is CASSLHRRLDTQYF. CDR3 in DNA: TGTGCCAGCAGCTTACACCGACGTTTGGATACGCAGTATTTT. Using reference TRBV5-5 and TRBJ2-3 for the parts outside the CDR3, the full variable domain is DAGVTQSPTHLIKTRGQQVTLRCSPISGHKSVSWYQQVLGQGPQFIFQYYEKEERGRGNFPDRFSARQFPNYSSELNVNALLLGDSALYLCASSLHRRLDTQYFGPGTRLTVL.

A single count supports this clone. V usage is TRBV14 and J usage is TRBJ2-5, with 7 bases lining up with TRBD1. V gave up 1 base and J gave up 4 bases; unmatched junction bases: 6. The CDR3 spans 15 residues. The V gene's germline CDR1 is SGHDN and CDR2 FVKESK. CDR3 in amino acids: CASSQGNRGRETQYF. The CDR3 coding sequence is TGTGCCAGCAGCCAAGGAAACAGGGGACGAGAGACCCAGTACTTC.

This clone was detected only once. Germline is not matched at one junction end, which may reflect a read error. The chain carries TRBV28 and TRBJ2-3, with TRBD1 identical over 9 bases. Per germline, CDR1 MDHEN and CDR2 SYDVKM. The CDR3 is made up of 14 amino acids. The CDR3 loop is CASSIWDRVNTQYF. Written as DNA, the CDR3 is TGTGCCAGCAGTATATGGGACAGGGTAAATACGCAGTATTTT.

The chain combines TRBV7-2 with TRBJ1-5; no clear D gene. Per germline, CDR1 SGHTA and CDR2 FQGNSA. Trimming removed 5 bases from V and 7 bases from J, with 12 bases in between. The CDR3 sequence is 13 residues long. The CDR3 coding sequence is TGTGCCAGCAGCCGTCATCCGGGACAGCCCCAGCATTTT. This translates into CASSRHPGQPQHF.

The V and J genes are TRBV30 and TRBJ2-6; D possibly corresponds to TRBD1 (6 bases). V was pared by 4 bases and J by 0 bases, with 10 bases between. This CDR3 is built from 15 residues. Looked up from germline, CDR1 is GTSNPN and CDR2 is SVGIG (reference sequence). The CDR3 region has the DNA TGTGCCTGGAATCCAGGGGACTCTGGGGCCAACGTCCTGACTTTC. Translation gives CAWNPGDSGANVLTF.

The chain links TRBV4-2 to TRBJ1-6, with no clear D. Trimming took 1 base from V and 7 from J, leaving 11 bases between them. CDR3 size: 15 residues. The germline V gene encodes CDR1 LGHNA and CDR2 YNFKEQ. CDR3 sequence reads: CASSQGTASNSPLHF. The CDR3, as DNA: TGTGCCAGCAGCCAAGGGACGGCCTCGAATTCACCCCTCCACTTT.

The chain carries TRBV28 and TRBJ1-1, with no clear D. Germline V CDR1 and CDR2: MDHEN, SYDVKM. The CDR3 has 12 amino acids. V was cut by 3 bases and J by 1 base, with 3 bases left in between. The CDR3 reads CASSFGNTEAFF. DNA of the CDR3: TGTGCCAGCAGTTTCGGGAACACTGAAGCTTTCTTT. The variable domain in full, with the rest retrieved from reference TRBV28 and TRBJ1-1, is DVKVTQSSRYLVKRTGEKVFLECVQDMDHENMFWYRQDPGLGLRLIYFSYDVKMKEKGDIPEGYSVSREKKERFSLILESASTNQTSMYLCASSFGNTEAFFGQGTRLTVV.

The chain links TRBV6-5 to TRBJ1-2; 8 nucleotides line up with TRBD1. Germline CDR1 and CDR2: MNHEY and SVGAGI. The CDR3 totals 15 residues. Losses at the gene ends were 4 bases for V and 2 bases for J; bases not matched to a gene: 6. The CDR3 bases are TGTGCCAGCAGTTCCCGACAGGGGACCAACTATGGCTACACCTTC. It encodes CASSSRQGTNYGYTF.

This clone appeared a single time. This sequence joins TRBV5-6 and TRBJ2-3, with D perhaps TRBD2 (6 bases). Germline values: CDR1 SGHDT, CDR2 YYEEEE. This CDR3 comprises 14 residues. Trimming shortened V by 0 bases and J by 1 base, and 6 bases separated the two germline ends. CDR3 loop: CASSLGLGTDTQYF. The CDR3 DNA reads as TGTGCCAGCAGCTTGGGACTAGGCACAGATACGCAGTATTTT.

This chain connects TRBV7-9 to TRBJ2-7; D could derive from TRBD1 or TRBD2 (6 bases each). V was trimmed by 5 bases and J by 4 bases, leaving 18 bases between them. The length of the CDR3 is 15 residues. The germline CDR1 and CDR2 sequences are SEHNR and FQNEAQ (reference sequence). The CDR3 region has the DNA TGTGCCAGCAGCCCAACCGGGGGCGAATTTTACGAGCAGTACTTC. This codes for CASSPTGGEFYEQYF.

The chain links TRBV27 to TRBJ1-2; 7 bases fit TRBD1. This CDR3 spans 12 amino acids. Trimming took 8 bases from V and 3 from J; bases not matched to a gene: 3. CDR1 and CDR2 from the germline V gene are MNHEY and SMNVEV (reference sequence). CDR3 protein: CASGTGDYGYTF. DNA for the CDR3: TGTGCCAGCGGAACAGGGGACTATGGCTACACCTTC.

CDR3: CAWRGQVNYGYTF. The CDR3 region has the DNA TGTGCCTGGAGGGGACAGGTTAACTATGGCTACACCTTC. This sequence joins TRBV30 and TRBJ1-2; TRBD1 matches at 8 bases. CDR1 and CDR2 from the germline V gene are GTSNPN and SVGIG (reference sequence). The CDR3 contains 13 residues. Trimming cost V 3 bases and J 1 base; bases outside gene matches: 1.

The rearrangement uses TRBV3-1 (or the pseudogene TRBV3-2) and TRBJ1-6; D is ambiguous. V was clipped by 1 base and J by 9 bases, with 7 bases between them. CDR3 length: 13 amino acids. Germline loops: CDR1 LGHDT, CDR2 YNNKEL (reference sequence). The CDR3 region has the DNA TGTGCCAGCAGCCAAGTGGACCCTTCACCCCTCCACTTT. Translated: CASSQVDPSPLHF.

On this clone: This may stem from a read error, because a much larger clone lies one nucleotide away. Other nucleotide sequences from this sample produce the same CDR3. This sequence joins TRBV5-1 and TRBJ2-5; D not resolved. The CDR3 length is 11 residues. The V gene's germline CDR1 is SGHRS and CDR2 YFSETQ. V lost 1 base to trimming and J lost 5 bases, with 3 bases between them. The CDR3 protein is CASSLRETQYF. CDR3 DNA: TGCGCCAGCAGCTTGAGGGAGACCCAGTACTTC.

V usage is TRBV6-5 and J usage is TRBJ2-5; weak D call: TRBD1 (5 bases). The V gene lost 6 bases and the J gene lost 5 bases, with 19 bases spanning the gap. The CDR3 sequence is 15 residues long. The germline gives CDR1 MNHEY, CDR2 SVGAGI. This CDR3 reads CASSNHPGSGETQYF. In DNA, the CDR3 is TGTGCCAGCAGCAACCATCCAGGGTCCGGGGAGACCCAGTACTTC.

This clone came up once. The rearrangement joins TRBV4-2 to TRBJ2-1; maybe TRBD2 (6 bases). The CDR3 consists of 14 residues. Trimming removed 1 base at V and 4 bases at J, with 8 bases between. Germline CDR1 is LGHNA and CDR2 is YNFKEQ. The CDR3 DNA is TGTGCCAGCAGCCAAGTGGGACTTTACAATGAGCAGTTCTTC. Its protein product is CASSQVGLYNEQFF.